This T cell receptor beta chain was identified during a study of PD-L1 blockade in urothelial cancer. About the study: Every 3 weeks, patients received intravenous atezolizumab 1,200 mg, beginning 2014. Timepoints chosen for blood analysis were 3 weeks (second dose) and 6 weeks after treatment start. Previous chemotherapy exposure amounted to 0 to 3 regimens for patients. Study outcomes and limitations: Lower than median blood TCR clonality before treatment predicted better survival.

Trimming removed 5 bases from V and 4 bases from J, with 11 bases in between. CDR3 length: 13 amino acids. The V gene's germline CDR1 is SGHVS and CDR2 FQNEAQ. To note about this clone: Its antigen remains unidentified.

The data were produced by immunoSEQ multiplex PCR, yet TCRdb's version contains in-frame clones alone and is incomplete. The table includes more than 12,000 clones, roughly 90% detected once. The chain joins TRBV7-8 to TRBJ2-5; D possibly corresponds to TRBD2 (5 bases). This TCR was sampled from a man between 65 and 85 years old with urothelial cancer. The input for sequencing was PBMCs, taken around atezolizumab (anti-PD-L1) treatment. CDR3: CASSHAGRETQYF. The CDR3 bases are TGTGCCAGCAGCCACGCGGGTAGAGAGACCCAGTACTTC.